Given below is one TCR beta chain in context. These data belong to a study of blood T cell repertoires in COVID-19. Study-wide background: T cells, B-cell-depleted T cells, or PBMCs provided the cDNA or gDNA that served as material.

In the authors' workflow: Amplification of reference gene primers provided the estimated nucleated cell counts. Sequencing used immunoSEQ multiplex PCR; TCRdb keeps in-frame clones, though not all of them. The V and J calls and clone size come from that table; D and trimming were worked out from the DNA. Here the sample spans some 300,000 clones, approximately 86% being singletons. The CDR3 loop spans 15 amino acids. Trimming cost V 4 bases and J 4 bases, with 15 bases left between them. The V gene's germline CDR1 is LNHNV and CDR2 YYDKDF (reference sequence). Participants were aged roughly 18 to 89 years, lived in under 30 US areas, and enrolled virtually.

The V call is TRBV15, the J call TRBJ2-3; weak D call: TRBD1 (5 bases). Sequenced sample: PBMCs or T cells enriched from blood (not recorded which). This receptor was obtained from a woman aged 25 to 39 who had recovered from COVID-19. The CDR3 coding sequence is TGTGCCACCAGCACGGACACGCGGTCCGCAGATACGCAGTATTTT. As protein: CATSTDTRSADTQYF.